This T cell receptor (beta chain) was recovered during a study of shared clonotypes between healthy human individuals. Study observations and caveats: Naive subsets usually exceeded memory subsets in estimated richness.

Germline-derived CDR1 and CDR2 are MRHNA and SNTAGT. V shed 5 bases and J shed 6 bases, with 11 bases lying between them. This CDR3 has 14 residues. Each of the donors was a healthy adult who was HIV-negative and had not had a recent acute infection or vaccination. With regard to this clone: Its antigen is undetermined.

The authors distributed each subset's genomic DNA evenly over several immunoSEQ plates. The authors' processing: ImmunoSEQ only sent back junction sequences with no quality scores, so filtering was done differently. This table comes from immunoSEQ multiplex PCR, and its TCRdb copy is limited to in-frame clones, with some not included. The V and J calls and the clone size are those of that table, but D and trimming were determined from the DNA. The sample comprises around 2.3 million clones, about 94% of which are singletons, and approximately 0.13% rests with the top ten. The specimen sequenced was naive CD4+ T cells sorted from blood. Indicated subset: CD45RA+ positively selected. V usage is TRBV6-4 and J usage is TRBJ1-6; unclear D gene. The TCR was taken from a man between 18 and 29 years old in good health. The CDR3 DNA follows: TGTGCCAGCAGTACCGGGATCCCTAATTCACCCCTCCACTTT. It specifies CASSTGIPNSPLHF.